Presented here are 24 T cell receptor beta chains from one specimen sequenced in a study of cytomegalovirus exposure and HLA in healthy donors. Vbeta (60) and Jbeta (13) primers were used in the PCR. Clones were sequenced by immunoSEQ multiplex PCR, and TCRdb holds only the in-frame ones, with some missing. The top ten hold approximately 4.5% of the sample, which has some 170,000 clones, more than 60% seen once. The sample consisted of PBMCs. These TCRs come from a man in his forties in good health and CMV-seronegative.

Of note for this clone: At one of its ends the junction is not consistent with the germline gene, which may arise from a read error. This chain connects TRBV7-7 to TRBJ1-6; 9 nucleotides align to TRBD1. The CDR3 covers 14 residues. Germline CDR1 SSHAT, CDR2 FNYEAQ (reference sequence). The CDR3, as DNA: TGTGCTAGCAGCATGGACAGGGGAGGTTCACCCCTCCACTTT. It is translated as CASSMDRGGSPLHF.

This clone was seen only a few times. The V call is TRBV30, the J call TRBJ2-7; TRBD1 matches at 7 bases. Germline loops: CDR1 GTSNPN, CDR2 SVGIG (reference sequence). V was pared by 5 bases and J by 3 bases, with 7 bases of the junction left unmatched. The CDR3 totals 13 residues. CDR3: CAWETGQHYEQYF. CDR3 DNA: TGTGCCTGGGAAACGGGACAGCACTACGAGCAGTACTTC.

The chain recombines TRBV5-6 with TRBJ2-3; D is uncertain. Per germline, CDR1 SGHDT and CDR2 YYEEEE. Trimming shortened V by 3 bases and J by 2 bases, and 7 bases separated the two germline ends. The CDR3 is made up of 13 amino acids. This CDR3 reads CASSSPNTDTQYF. The DNA of the CDR3 is TGTGCCAGCAGCTCCCCCAACACAGATACGCAGTATTTT.

This clone was seen more than once but under ten times. V gene TRBV4-3 combines with J gene TRBJ1-3; a weak D match, TRBD1 (5 bases). The germline gives CDR1 LGHNA, CDR2 YSLEER. The V end lost 4 bases, the J end lost 0 bases, and 10 bases lay between the germline ends. This CDR3 is 15 amino acids long. The CDR3 here is CASSLATASGNTIYF. The CDR3 DNA is TGCGCCAGCAGCCTCGCGACAGCCTCTGGAAACACCATATATTTT.

The gene calls are TRBV19 and TRBJ1-6, with 7 bases aligning to TRBD1. This CDR3 contains 15 residues. The J segment lost 10 bases and the V segment lost 5 bases, leaving 11 bases of the junction unmatched. The germline V gene has CDR1 LNHDA and CDR2 SQIVND (reference sequence). The CDR3 spells CASSPGPGQESPLHF. DNA for the CDR3: TGTGCCAGTAGTCCTGGACCCGGACAGGAATCACCCCTCCACTTT.

V gene TRBV6-5 combines with J gene TRBJ1-1, with D perhaps TRBD1 (6 bases). Trimming left V 2 bases short and J 0 bases short, with 10 bases between. The CDR3 is made up of 15 amino acids. Germline CDR1 reads MNHEY; CDR2 reads SVGAGI. CDR3 DNA sequence: TGTGCCAGCAGTTACGGGGGCAGCATGAACACTGAAGCTTTCTTT. This codes for CASSYGGSMNTEAFF.

J is TRBJ1-2 and V is TRBV14; no reliable D call. Germline V gene lookup returns CDR1 SGHDN and CDR2 FVKESK. This CDR3 has 15 residues. The V end lost 0 bases, the J end lost 6 bases, and 14 bases lay between the germline ends. Here the CDR3 DNA reads TGTGCCAGCAGCCAAGATAGGAGGGCGCGGGATGGCTACACCTTC. Amino acid sequence: CASSQDRRARDGYTF. The variable domain in full, with the rest retrieved from reference TRBV14 and TRBJ1-2, is EAGVTQFPSHSVIEKGQTVTLRCDPISGHDNLYWYRRVMGKEIKFLLHFVKESKQDESGMPNNRFLAERTGGTYSTLKVQPAELEDSGVYFCASSQDRRARDGYTFGSGTRLTVV.

This clone appeared once. The rearrangement links TRBV6-5 to TRBJ1-2, with 7 nucleotides matching TRBD1. This CDR3 has 13 residues. Germline CDR1 reads MNHEY; CDR2 reads SVGAGI. V dropped 6 bases and J dropped 8; count of bases not matched to a gene: 9. The CDR3 DNA is TGTGCCAGCAGGGACAGGAGACGCTGGGGCTACACCTTC. Its translation: CASRDRRRWGYTF.

This clone occurred once. The V call is TRBV29-1, the J call TRBJ1-3; 7 bases map to TRBD1. CDR3 length: 12 amino acids. V was pared by 6 bases and J by 7 bases, with 6 bases of the junction left unmatched. CDR1 SQVTM and CDR2 ANQGSEA come from the germline V gene. In DNA, the CDR3 is TGCAGCGTCGCGGGGACAGAGAACACCATATATTTT. Translated, it gives CSVAGTENTIYF.

The V gene is TRBV5-4, the J gene TRBJ2-7; TRBD2 aligns across 9 bases. V trimming: 0 bases; J trimming: 3 bases; junction bases outside the gene matches: 7. Germline CDR1 and CDR2: SGHNT and YYREEE (reference sequence). CDR3 length equals 16 residues. CDR3 amino acids: CASSLEVAGGLYEQYF. In DNA form, the CDR3 reads TGTGCCAGCAGCTTGGAGGTCGCGGGGGGGCTCTACGAGCAGTACTTC. The full variable domain, its missing parts supplied by reference TRBV5-4 and TRBJ2-7, is ETGVTQSPTHLIKTRGQQVTLRCSSQSGHNTVSWYQQALGQGPQFIFQYYREEENGRGNFPPRFSGLQFPNYSSELNVNALELDDSALYLCASSLEVAGGLYEQYFGPGTRLTVT.

The rearrangement uses TRBV28 and TRBJ2-6; D ambiguous. Germline-derived CDR1 and CDR2 are MDHEN and SYDVKM. The CDR3 length is 15 residues. Trimming took 6 bases from V and 0 from J, leaving 9 bases between them. CDR3 DNA sequence: TGTGCCAGCAGCCCTGAGAGCTCTGGGGCCAACGTCCTGACTTTC. Its protein is CASSPESSGANVLTF.

V usage is TRBV23-1 and J usage is TRBJ2-7; TRBD2 aligns across 14 bases. TRBV23-1 has ORF status, its function being uncertain. There are 20 residues in the CDR3. Trimming cost V 6 bases and J 0 bases; bases outside gene matches: 16. The CDR3: CASSPSKGLAGGLSSYEQYF. The CDR3 region has the DNA TGCGCCAGCAGCCCGAGTAAAGGACTAGCGGGGGGCCTAAGCTCCTACGAGCAGTACTTC.

The gene calls are TRBV30 and TRBJ2-3; a weak D match, TRBD1 (8 bases). V dropped 3 bases and J dropped 6 bases, with 16 bases sitting between them. Germline CDR1 reads GTSNPN; CDR2 reads SVGIG (reference sequence). This CDR3 has 14 amino acids. This CDR3 is CAWRGGTGRDTQYF. CDR3 coding DNA: TGTGCCTGGAGGGGGGGGACAGGCAGGGATACGCAGTATTTT.

The chain uses TRBV7-2 and TRBJ2-7; D possibly corresponds to TRBD1 (5 bases). The germline V gene has CDR1 SGHTA and CDR2 FQGNSA. Trimming shortened V by 1 base and J by 2 bases, and 9 bases separated the two germline ends. This CDR3 contains 14 residues. CDR3 protein: CASSLEVGPYEQYF. CDR3 DNA: TGTGCCAGCAGCTTAGAAGTGGGGCCCTACGAGCAGTACTTC.

This clone was counted only a few times. This sequence joins TRBV27 and TRBJ2-5, with 7 bases aligning to TRBD1. CDR3 size: 16 residues. V shed 5 bases, J shed 5 bases, and the junction held 14 bases outside the gene matches. Germline CDR1 and CDR2: MNHEY and SMNVEV (reference sequence). The CDR3 nucleotides read TGTGCCAGCAGTCACCGATCGGGACAGCCCAGGGAGACCCAGTACTTC. Protein: CASSHRSGQPRETQYF.

The chain links TRBV27 to TRBJ2-3; 10 positions agree with TRBD2. Germline V lookup: CDR1 MNHEY, CDR2 SMNVEV (reference sequence). V was pared by 5 bases and J by 4 bases, with 3 bases of the junction left unmatched. This CDR3 comprises 14 residues. Here the CDR3 DNA reads TGTGCCAGCAGTCAGACTAGCGGGCCAGATACGCAGTATTTT. Its translation is CASSQTSGPDTQYF.

J is TRBJ1-6 and V is TRBV28; D call uncertain. Germline V gene data show CDR1 as MDHEN and CDR2 as SYDVKM. The CDR3 length is 10 residues. V was clipped by 7 bases and J by 14 bases, with 9 bases between them. As DNA, the CDR3 is TGTGCCAGCACCGTCGGAGCCCTCCACTTT. This gives the protein CASTVGALHF. Full variable domain (outside the CDR3, taken from reference TRBV28 and TRBJ1-6): DVKVTQSSRYLVKRTGEKVFLECVQDMDHENMFWYRQDPGLGLRLIYFSYDVKMKEKGDIPEGYSVSREKKERFSLILESASTNQTSMYLCASTVGALHFGNGTRLTVT.

The chain joins TRBV7-6 to TRBJ2-2; TRBD2 matches at 7 bases. After removal of 4 bases from V and 2 bases from J, the junction contained 4 bases not matched to a gene. The CDR3 has 15 residues. Germline lookup yields CDR1 SGHVS and CDR2 FNYEAQ. CDR3 residues: CASSSPSGNTGELFF. The DNA for the CDR3 is TGTGCCAGCAGCTCGCCTAGCGGTAACACCGGGGAGCTGTTTTTT. The full variable domain, rest sourced from reference TRBV7-6 and TRBJ2-2, is GAGVSQSPRYKVTKRGQDVALRCDPISGHVSLYWYRQALGQGPEFLTYFNYEAQQDKSGLPNDRFSAERPEGSISTLTIQRTEQRDSAMYRCASSSPSGNTGELFFGEGSRLTVL.

The rearrangement joins TRBV28 to TRBJ1-6; D is undetermined. CDR3 length: 15 amino acids. V dropped 5 bases and J dropped 0 bases, with 8 bases sitting between them. The germline gives CDR1 MDHEN, CDR2 SYDVKM. The CDR3 DNA reads as TGTGCCAGCAGTCACACCGTCTCCTATAATTCACCCCTCCACTTT. Protein product: CASSHTVSYNSPLHF.

This rearrangement joins TRBV2 to TRBJ1-5; 10 bases are shared with TRBD1. V lost 6 bases and J lost 5; bases outside the gene matches: 7. Germline assignment: CDR1 SNHLY and CDR2 FYNNEI. The CDR3 spans 15 residues. In nucleotides, the CDR3 is TGTGCCAGCAGAGGCGGGACAGGGGAGCATCAGCCCCAGCATTTT. Translating it yields CASRGGTGEHQPQHF.

This chain connects TRBV11-2 to TRBJ1-1, with D hard to call. The CDR3 consists of 15 residues. CDR1 is SGHAT and CDR2 is FQNNGV in the germline V gene. V dropped 0 bases and J dropped 0 bases, with 8 bases sitting between them. The CDR3 DNA reads as TGTGCCAGCAGCTTAGAGGTCAGAATGAACACTGAAGCTTTCTTT. Its protein product is CASSLEVRMNTEAFF.

This clone appeared once. The chain recombines TRBV4-1 with TRBJ2-3, with TRBD1 identical over 7 bases. The CDR3 is 12 residues long. Trimming took 3 bases from V and 11 from J; bases not matched to a gene: 5. Per germline, CDR1 MGHRA and CDR2 YSYEKL. CDR3 loop: CASSHPGTVQYF. The CDR3 nucleotides are TGCGCCAGCAGCCACCCGGGGACAGTGCAGTATTTT.

The V call is TRBV4-2, the J call TRBJ2-5; a possible D gene is TRBD2 (7 bases). Germline V gene lookup returns CDR1 LGHNA and CDR2 YNFKEQ. Trimming pared 0 bases from V and 5 bases from J, leaving 19 bases between. This CDR3 contains 17 residues. In nucleotides, the CDR3 is TGTGCCAGCAGCCAAGATCGGGGAGAGGGGGGGCCGGAGACCCAGTACTTC. As protein: CASSQDRGEGGPETQYF.

The genes are TRBV30 and TRBJ1-5; no definite D call. CDR3 size: 13 residues. Germline-derived CDR1 and CDR2 are GTSNPN and SVGIG (reference sequence). V dropped 1 base and J dropped 3 bases, with 7 bases sitting between them. The CDR3 reads CAWSAGDNQPQHF. The CDR3 bases are TGTGCCTGGAGTGCCGGGGACAATCAGCCCCAGCATTTT.